Sequencing of this TCR beta chain was carried out in a study of blood T cells in healthy people across ages (dated by TCRdb to about 2015). In terms of the full investigation: In model experiments, template switching captured roughly one uniquely barcoded TCR beta cDNA molecule for every two T cells. To track age-related changes in TCR beta repertoire diversity, the study relied on deep sequencing normalized with unique cDNA molecular identifiers. The donors were divided into four age groups: young (average about 15 years), middle-aged (almost 40), aged (approximately 62) and long-lived (roughly 86). To avoid experimental bias, donors of different ages were randomly spread across the sequencing lanes. Using the same blood draw, the study looked at two additional independent replicas of 1 million unique cDNA reads for two donors, one aged 18 to 30 and the other aged 80 or older.

Results and caveats for the whole study, not just this receptor: There was a strong correlation between observed TCR beta diversity and the percentage of naive T cells measured by flow cytometry. Compared with the aged group, more naive CD4+ T cells, fewer expanded clones and increased TCR diversity were shown by the long-lived group, suggesting age selection. Bulk unsorted PBMC profiling prevented conclusive comparison of naive and antigen-experienced compartments. Estimates of total diversity based on one million sequenced T cells were considered lower bounds and underestimates. Because donor CMV infection status was unknown, age-related changes in expanded clonotypes were potentially confounded. As age increased, observed TCR beta diversity per million T cells dropped in a roughly linear way, and a significant reduction was already evident by age roughly 36.

To prepare the library, 5' RACE was applied. Sequenced on an Illumina HiSeq 2500. A second PCR of about 7 to 12 cycles was run with a J-beta primer mix and a sample-barcoded 5' primer. Each TCR beta cDNA molecule received a unique molecular identifier from a template-switch 5' adaptor carrying 12 random nucleotides. Each sample yielded at least 3 million CDR3-containing paired-end reads. First-strand cDNA synthesis was performed from all RNA using the Mint cDNA synthesis kit, with priming by a TRBC-specific oligonucleotide. Following uracil-DNA glycosylase treatment, a first 18-cycle PCR with universal primers M1SS and BC2_uni_R was performed on all cDNA. The paper's data handling went like this. For normalization, 1 million high-quality reads, each with a distinct molecular identifier, were randomly selected from each sample. Reads with shared molecular identifiers were discarded instead of being binned into consensus sequences. MiTCR, run with a Q25 quality threshold and the strictest error-elimination algorithm, handled CDR3 identification, clonotype clustering and error correction. A nonparametric unseen species model using Euler transformation provided a lower-bound estimate of total TCR beta diversity. TCRdb applied fastp at Q25 and MiXCR to the public reads, then kept only in-frame beta chains. Merged by CDR3 protein, the rows form single entries marked with the most common genes and DNA. These V and J calls are TCRdb output, not the study's own analysis. The table for this sample lists 650,000 to 700,000 distinct CDR3 sequences; around 50% of them were counted only once. Roughly 13% of the sample belongs to the ten largest clones.

The germline ends are 25 bases apart after V is trimmed by 7 bases and J by 10 bases. Including cysteine and phenylalanine, the CDR3 has 15 amino acids. The only DNA kept is the CDR3, 45 bases in frame from the first base. In the case of this clonotype: The target of this receptor is not known. It has no much larger one-base neighbor in the sample; base qualities were not kept.

The roughly 37 donors, aged about 6 to 100 years, were systemically healthy Caucasian individuals from Russia. Each donor gave about 9.2 milliliters of peripheral blood, drawn into EDTA-treated Vacutainer tubes. Ficoll-Paque density-gradient centrifugation was used to isolate PBMCs, with at least 7 million per sample. Trizol reagent was used to extract total RNA from the PBMCs, yielding at least 5.5 micrograms per sample. The percentages of naive CD45RAhigh/CD27high T cells were determined by flow cytometry on a PBMC aliquot from every donor. The sequence joins TRBV12-3 or TRBV12-4 to TRBJ2-5; no D segment can be confidently identified. Material for sequencing was blood. The TCR sequence derives from a woman older than 75 in good health. The DNA reads as follows: TGTGCCAGCACCCGGAGAACCCGCGTCTTCGAAATCCAGTACTTC. It specifies CASTRRTRVFEIQYF.